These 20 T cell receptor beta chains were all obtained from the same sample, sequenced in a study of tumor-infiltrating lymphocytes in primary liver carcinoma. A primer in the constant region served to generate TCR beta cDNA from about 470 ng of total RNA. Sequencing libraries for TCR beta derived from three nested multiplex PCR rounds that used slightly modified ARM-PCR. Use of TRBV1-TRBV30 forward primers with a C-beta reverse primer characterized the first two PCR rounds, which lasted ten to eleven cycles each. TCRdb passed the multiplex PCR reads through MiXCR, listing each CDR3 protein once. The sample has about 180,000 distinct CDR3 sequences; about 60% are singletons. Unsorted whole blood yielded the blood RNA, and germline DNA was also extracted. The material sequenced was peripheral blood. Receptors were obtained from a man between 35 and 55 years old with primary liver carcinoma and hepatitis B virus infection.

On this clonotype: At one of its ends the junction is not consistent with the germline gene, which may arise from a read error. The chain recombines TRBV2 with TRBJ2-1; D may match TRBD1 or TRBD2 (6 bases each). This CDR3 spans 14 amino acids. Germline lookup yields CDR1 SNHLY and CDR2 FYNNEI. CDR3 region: CASSLREWDNEQSF. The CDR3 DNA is TGTGCCAGCAGTCTCCGGGAGTGGGACAATGAGCAGTCCTTC. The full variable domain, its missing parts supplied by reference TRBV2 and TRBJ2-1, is EPEVTQTPSHQVTQMGQEVILRCVPISNHLYFYWYRQILGQKVEFLVSFYNNEISEKSEIFDDQFSVERPDGSNFTLKIRSTKLEDSAMYFCASSLREWDNEQSFGPGTRLTVL.

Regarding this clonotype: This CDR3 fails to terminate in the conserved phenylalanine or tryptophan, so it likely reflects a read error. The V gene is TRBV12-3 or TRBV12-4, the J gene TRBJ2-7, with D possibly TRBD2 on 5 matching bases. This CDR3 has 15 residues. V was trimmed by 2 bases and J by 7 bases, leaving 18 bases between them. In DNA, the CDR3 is TGTGCCAGCAGTTTAATTCGGGAACGGGGATGGGAGCAGTACTTA. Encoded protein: CASSLIRERGWEQYL.

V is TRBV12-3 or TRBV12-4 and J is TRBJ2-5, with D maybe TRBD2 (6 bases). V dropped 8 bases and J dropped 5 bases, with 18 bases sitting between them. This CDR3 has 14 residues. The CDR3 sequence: CASCPGLGGETQYF. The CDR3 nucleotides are TGTGCCAGCTGCCCGGGACTCGGAGGGGAGACCCAGTACTTC.

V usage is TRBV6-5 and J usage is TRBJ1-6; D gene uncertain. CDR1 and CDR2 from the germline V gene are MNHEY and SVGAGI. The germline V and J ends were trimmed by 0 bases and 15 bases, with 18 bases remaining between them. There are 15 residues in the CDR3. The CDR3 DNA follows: TGTGCCAGCAGTTACTCTCCGGGTACAAGTTCATTCCTCCACTTT. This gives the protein CASSYSPGTSSFLHF.

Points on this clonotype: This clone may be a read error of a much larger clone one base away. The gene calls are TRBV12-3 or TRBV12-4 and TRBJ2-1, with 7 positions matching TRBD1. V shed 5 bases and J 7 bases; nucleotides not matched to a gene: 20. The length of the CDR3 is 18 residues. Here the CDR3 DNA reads TGTGCCAGCAGTCCTTGGGCAGGGGGATTTTTGGGCTGGAATGAGCAGTTCTTC. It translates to CASSPWAGGFLGWNEQFF.

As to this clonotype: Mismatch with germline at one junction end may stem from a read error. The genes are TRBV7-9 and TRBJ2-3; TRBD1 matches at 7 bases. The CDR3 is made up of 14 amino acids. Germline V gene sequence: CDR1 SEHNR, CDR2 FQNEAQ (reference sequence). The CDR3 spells CASSLFFGTDTQCF. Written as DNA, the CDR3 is TGTGCCAGCAGCTTATTTTTTGGGACAGATACGCAGTGTTTT.

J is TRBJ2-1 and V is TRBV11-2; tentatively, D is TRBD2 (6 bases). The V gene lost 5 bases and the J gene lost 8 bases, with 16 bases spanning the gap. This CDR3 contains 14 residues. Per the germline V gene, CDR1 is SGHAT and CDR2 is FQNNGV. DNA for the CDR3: TGTGCCAGCAGCCCCGGAATAACGGGAGATGAGCAGTTCTTC. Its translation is CASSPGITGDEQFF.

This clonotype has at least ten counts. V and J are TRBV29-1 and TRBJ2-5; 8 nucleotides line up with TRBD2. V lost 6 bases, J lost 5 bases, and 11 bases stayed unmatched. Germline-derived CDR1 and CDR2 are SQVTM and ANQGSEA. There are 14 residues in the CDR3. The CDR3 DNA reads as TGCAGCGTGGGGACTAGTGCATCCCCCGAGACCCAGTACTTC. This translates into CSVGTSASPETQYF. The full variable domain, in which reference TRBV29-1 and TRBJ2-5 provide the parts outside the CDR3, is SAVISQKPSRDICQRGTSLTIQCQVDSQVTMMFWYRQQPGQSLTLIATANQGSEATYESGFVIDKFPISRPNLTFSTLTVSNMSPEDSSIYLCSVGTSASPETQYFGPGTRLLVL.

DNA for the CDR3: TGTGCCAGCAGCTCCGGGACAGGGCCCTACGGCGAGCAGTACTTC. This translates into CASSSGTGPYGEQYF. The chain has TRBV5-4 and TRBJ2-7, with 9 bases aligning to TRBD1. Germline CDR1 reads SGHNT; CDR2 reads YYREEE (reference sequence). After removal of 3 bases from V and 6 bases from J, the junction contained 10 bases not matched to a gene. The CDR3 covers 15 residues.

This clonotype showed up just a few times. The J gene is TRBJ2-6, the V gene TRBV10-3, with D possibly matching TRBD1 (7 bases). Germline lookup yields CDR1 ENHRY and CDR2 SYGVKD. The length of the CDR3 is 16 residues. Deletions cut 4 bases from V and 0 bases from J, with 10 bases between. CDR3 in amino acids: CAISGGTVSGANVLTF. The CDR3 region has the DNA TGTGCCATCAGTGGCGGGACAGTCTCTGGGGCCAACGTCCTGACTTTC.

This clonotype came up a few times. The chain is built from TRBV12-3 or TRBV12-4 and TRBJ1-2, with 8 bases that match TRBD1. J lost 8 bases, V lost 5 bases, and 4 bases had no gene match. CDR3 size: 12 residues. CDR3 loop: CASSTRGRGYTF. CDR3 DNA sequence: TGTGCCAGCAGTACCAGGGGGCGCGGCTACACCTTC.

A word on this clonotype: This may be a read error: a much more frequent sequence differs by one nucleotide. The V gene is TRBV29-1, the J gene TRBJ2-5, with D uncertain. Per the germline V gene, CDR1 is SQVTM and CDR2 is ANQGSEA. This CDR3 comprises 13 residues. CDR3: CSVDNQLQETKYF. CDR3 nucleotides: TGCAGCGTTGATAACCAGCTACAAGAGACCAAGTACTTC.

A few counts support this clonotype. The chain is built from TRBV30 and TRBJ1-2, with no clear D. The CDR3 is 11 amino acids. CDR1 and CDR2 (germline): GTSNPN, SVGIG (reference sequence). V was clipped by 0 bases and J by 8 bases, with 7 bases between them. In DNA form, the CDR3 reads TGTGCCTGGAGTGTATTCCTCGGCTACACCTTC. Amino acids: CAWSVFLGYTF.

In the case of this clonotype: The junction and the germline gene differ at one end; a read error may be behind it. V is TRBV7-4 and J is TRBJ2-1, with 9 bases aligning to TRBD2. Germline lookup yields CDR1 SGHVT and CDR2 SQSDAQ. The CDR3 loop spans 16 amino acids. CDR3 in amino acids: CANSAPGLAFPNEQFF. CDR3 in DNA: TGTGCCAACAGCGCCCCGGGACTAGCCTTCCCCAATGAGCAGTTCTTC.

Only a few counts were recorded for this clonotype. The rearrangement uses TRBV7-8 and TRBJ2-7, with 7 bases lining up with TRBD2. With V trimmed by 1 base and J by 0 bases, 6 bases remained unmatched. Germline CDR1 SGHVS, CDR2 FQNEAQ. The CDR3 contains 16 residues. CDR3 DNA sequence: TGTGCCAGCAGCTTAGTCCCACGCGGGAGCTCCTACGAGCAGTACTTC. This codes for CASSLVPRGSSYEQYF.

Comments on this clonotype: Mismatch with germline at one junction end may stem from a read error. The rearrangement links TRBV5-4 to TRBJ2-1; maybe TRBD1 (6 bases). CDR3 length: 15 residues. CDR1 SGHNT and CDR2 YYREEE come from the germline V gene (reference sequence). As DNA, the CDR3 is TGTGCCAGCAGCTTGCTAGGGACAACGGAGAGCAGGCAGTCCTTC. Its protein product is CASSLLGTTESRQSF. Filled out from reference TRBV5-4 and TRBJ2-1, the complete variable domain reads ETGVTQSPTHLIKTRGQQVTLRCSSQSGHNTVSWYQQALGQGPQFIFQYYREEENGRGNFPPRFSGLQFPNYSSELNVNALELDDSALYLCASSLLGTTESRQSFGPGTRLTVL.

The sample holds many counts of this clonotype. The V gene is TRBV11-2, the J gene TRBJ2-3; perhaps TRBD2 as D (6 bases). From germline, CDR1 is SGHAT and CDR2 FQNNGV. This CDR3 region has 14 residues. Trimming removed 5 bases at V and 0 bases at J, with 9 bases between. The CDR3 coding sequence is TGTGCCAGCAGCCTCGGGAGAAGCACAGATACGCAGTATTTT. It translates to CASSLGRSTDTQYF.

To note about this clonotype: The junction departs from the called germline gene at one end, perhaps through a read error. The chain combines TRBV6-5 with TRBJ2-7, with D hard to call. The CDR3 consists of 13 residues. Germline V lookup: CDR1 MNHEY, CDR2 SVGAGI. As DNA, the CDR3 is TGTGCCAGCAGTTCACGACAAACGTACGTGCAGTACTTC. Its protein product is CASSSRQTYVQYF.

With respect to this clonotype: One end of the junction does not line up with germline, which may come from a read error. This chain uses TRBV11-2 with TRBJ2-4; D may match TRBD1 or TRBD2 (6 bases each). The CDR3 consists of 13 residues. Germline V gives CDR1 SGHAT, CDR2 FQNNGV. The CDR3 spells CASTWAGEDIKYF. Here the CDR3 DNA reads TGTGCCAGCACTTGGGCAGGGGAGGACATTAAGTACTTC. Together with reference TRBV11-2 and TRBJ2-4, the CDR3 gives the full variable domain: EAGVAQSPRYKIIEKRQSVAFWCNPISGHATLYWYQQILGQGPKLLIQFQNNGVVDDSQLPKDRFSAERLKGVDSTLKIQPAKLEDSAVYLCASTWAGEDIKYFGAGTRLSVL.

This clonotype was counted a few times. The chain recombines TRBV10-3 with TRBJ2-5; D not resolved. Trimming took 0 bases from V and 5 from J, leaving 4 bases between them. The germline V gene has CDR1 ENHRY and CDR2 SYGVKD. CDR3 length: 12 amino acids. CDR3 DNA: TGTGCCATCAGTGAGTCGAAGGAGACCCAGTACTTC. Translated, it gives CAISESKETQYF.